This TCR beta chain stems from a study of T cell repertoires in cytomegalovirus infection. Study information: Recently identified HLA-C-restricted CMV epitopes were used, and well-studied HLA-B-restricted CMV epitopes were used as well. An indication of both CMV infection and matching HLA type came from public TCR beta signatures. Study observations and caveats: CMV-specific TCR beta clonotypes restricted by HLA-C dominated the ex vivo response.

TCRdb reprocessed the reads with MiXCR, giving one entry per CDR3 protein. The sample yields approximately 1,000,000 distinct CDR3 sequences, more than 25% seen once. Concerning this clonotype itself: As yet, its antigen is unknown.

Trimming took 2 bases from V and 5 from J; bases not matched to a gene: 11. This CDR3 spans 16 amino acids. Germline CDR1 WSHSY, CDR2 SAAADI. Here the sequenced sample was cultured CD8+ T cells from PBMCs, taken from culture after CMV antigen stimulation. The chain is built from TRBV10-2 and TRBJ2-7, with TRBD2 matching over 8 bases. The origin of this receptor is a human donor in good health (CMV status not recorded). Some clones in this sample may be carry-over from other donors' samples. CDR3 nucleotides: TGCGCCAGCAGTGAGGGTAGCGGGGAATCGGAGAACGAGCAGTACGTC. Its translation: CASSEGSGESENEQYV.